The rows below give T cell receptor beta chains drawn from one sample of a study of blood T cell repertoires in COVID-19. Data came from immunoSEQ multiplex PCR; TCRdb stores just in-frame clones and leaves some out. The repertoire holds under 100,000 clones, with around four fifths as singletons. The sample taken for sequencing was peripheral blood. The receptors originated from a woman in her 70s with active or convalescent COVID-19. Each CDR3 is given without its conserved first and last residue. Where a row states a size, it is once, few, many or the class of an expanded clone; other rows omit it.

abundance	v_gene	CDR3aa
-	TRBV6-5	ASSYSSGFEQF
-	TRBV10-1	ASSEWGTGRETQY
few	TRBV7-9	ASSLGTRDQPQH
-	TRBV3-1/TRBV3-2	ASSQGRQNSGNTIY
-	TRBV19	ASSISAGSYEQY
-	TRBV18	ASSPWAPGLTDTQY
few	TRBV3-1/TRBV3-2	ASSQFEGADRAYEQY
-	TRBV6-2/TRBV6-3	ASSYSRGSYNEQF
-	TRBV2	ASRLAQLEQF
-	TRBV11-2	ASSSVLWTGGNEQF
-	TRBV24-1	ATSGATGARGANVLT
-	TRBV7-2	ASSLGAGTETQY
-	TRBV6-5	ASSWNYGTEAF
-	TRBV6-2/TRBV6-3	ASSYGQINQPQH
once	TRBV18	ASSPRHTSYEQY
-	TRBV29-1	SAHTGEETQY
-	TRBV12-3/TRBV12-4	ASQVLANTIY
-	TRBV5-4	ASSLAGMSSYEQY
-	TRBV5-1	ASSLTGGLETQY
-	TRBV24-1	ATSVGGTYNEQF
-	TRBV18	ASTGGGAFEQY
-	TRBV7-2	ASSRERQGSGNTIY
-	TRBV9	ASSRRDRGDEKLF
few	TRBV2	ASSTGYDDEQY
-	TRBV4-2	ASSSSGGAGETQY
-	TRBV19	ASSVGGNQPQH
once	TRBV2	ASSTQGNTEAF
-	TRBV6-2/TRBV6-3	ASSYVPRAHGYT
-	TRBV5-4	ASSVRFPIQGTGELF
-	TRBV4-3	ASSGGGVVTDTQY
-	TRBV5-1	ASSLASGFEQF
-	TRBV5-6	ASSFSTVGAETQY
-	TRBV5-1	ASSLGLAGGYEQY
-	TRBV9	ASSPSGTGGQGGYT
-	TRBV28	ASSRGLNGNTIY
-	TRBV5-1	ASSPNQETQY
-	TRBV28	ASSLAGGRGGYT
-	TRBV6-1	ASSEQGRDTGELF
-	TRBV24-1	ATKGNEETQY
-	TRBV15	ATSRDQSGELF
-	TRBV5-1	ASSAGTSGDRGAKNIQY
-	TRBV5-6	ASSLAWTANTEAF
-	TRBV9	ASSPSAGGSNDHTYGYT
-	TRBV25-1	ASSERHGGNSPLH
-	TRBV5-1	ASSWTGGAGANVLT
-	TRBV18	ASSGTAQETQY
-	TRBV19	ASRIRAFSSNEKLF
-	TRBV6-5	ASSQLQGRQPQH